The 32 T cell receptor beta chains below all came from one sample that was sequenced in a study of blood T cell repertoires in COVID-19. Sequencing was performed with immunoSEQ multiplex PCR; in TCRdb, only in-frame clones are kept and a portion is missing. The table records a few hundred thousand clones, about 91% of them present only once. Sample: PBMCs or T cells enriched from blood (not recorded which). Every receptor here comes from a human donor in a cohort exposed to, infected with or recovered from COVID-19 (not recorded which). The donor label of this sample is uncertain.

This clone was seen more than once but under ten times. The J gene is TRBJ1-2, the V gene TRBV6-5; D is undetermined. Trimming stripped 2 bases from V and 4 bases from J, with 11 bases between. This CDR3 comprises 14 residues. Looked up from germline, CDR1 is MNHEY and CDR2 is SVGAGI. The CDR3 DNA reads as TGTGCCAGCAGTTACGGCAACGGGATCTATGGCTACACCTTC. Translating gives CASSYGNGIYGYTF.

This rearrangement joins TRBV5-6 to TRBJ2-2, with 7 positions matching TRBD1. The junction had 8 bases not matched to a gene; V was cut back by 3 bases and J by 0 bases. CDR1 SGHDT and CDR2 YYEEEE come from the germline V gene. The CDR3 loop spans 17 amino acids. CDR3 residues: CASSWGRTGSNTGELFF. CDR3 nucleotide sequence: TGTGCCAGCAGCTGGGGTCGGACAGGATCGAACACCGGGGAGCTGTTTTTT.

This chain connects TRBV5-1 to TRBJ1-1, with D perhaps matching TRBD1 (5 bases). The CDR3 extends over 14 amino acids. V lost 1 base, J lost 1 base, and 8 bases lay in between. In germline, CDR1 is SGHRS, CDR2 YFSETQ. As DNA, the CDR3 is TGCGCCAGCAGCTTGTCCAGGGCGAACACTGAAGCTTTCTTT. It is translated as CASSLSRANTEAFF.

The V and J genes are TRBV19 and TRBJ2-5; tentatively, D is TRBD1 (6 bases). V was pared by 5 bases and J by 4 bases, with 20 bases between. Germline V gives CDR1 LNHDA, CDR2 SQIVND (reference sequence). This CDR3 spans 16 amino acids. The CDR3 region is CASSPSTGRRGETQYF. The CDR3 DNA follows: TGTGCCAGTAGTCCATCTACAGGGAGACGCGGAGAGACCCAGTACTTC.

The chain couples TRBV10-1 to TRBJ2-3, with 12 positions matching TRBD1. The V gene end was trimmed by 6 bases and the J gene end by 5 bases; junction bases not matched to a gene: 3. This CDR3 region has 14 residues. Per germline, CDR1 WNHNN and CDR2 SYGVQD (reference sequence). The CDR3 coding sequence is TGCGCCAGCAGCCGGGACAGGGGGCAAGATACGCAGTATTTT. It yields the protein CASSRDRGQDTQYF.

V is TRBV30 and J is TRBJ2-1; D remains ambiguous. Germline lookup yields CDR1 GTSNPN and CDR2 SVGIG (reference sequence). V lost 1 base to trimming and J lost 10 bases, with 8 bases between them. This CDR3 is 11 amino acids long. CDR3 residues: CAWSGSWEQFF. DNA for the CDR3: TGTGCCTGGAGTGGGAGCTGGGAGCAGTTCTTC.

The DNA of the CDR3 is TGTGCCAGTAGTGCACCGGGACAGGGGGCGGGGTACGAGCAGTACTTC. The encoded protein is CASSAPGQGAGYEQYF. The chain joins TRBV19 to TRBJ2-7, with 12 bases that match TRBD1. Germline V gene lookup returns CDR1 LNHDA and CDR2 SQIVND (reference sequence). The CDR3 length is 16 residues. Trimming removed 5 bases from V and 4 bases from J; junction bases left unmatched: 9.

The chain links TRBV5-1 to TRBJ2-3, with TRBD2 matching 11 bases. Per the germline V gene, CDR1 is SGHRS and CDR2 is YFSETQ. The CDR3 loop spans 17 amino acids. V trimming: 2 bases; J trimming: 5 bases; junction bases outside the gene matches: 10. Written as DNA, the CDR3 is TGCGCCAGCAGCTTCGGGACTAGCGGTCCCCTGGGAGATACGCAGTATTTT. Encoded protein: CASSFGTSGPLGDTQYF.

The chain joins TRBV19 to TRBJ1-2, with 7 bases that match TRBD1. This CDR3 comprises 13 residues. After removal of 11 bases from V and 4 bases from J, the junction contained 10 bases not matched to a gene. Germline-derived CDR1 and CDR2 are LNHDA and SQIVND (reference sequence). CDR3 nucleotide sequence: TGTGCCTGCCAACAGGGGCAAGTCTATGGCTACACCTTC. This codes for CACQQGQVYGYTF.

The chain uses TRBV5-1 and TRBJ1-2; 8 bases are shared with TRBD1. Germline V gene lookup returns CDR1 SGHRS and CDR2 YFSETQ. The CDR3 is 15 residues long. V dropped 4 bases and J dropped 5; count of bases not matched to a gene: 10. CDR3 region: CASSLSPGQGYGYTF. CDR3 sequence (DNA): TGCGCCAGCAGCCTAAGCCCCGGACAGGGTTATGGCTACACCTTC. Full variable domain (missing parts from reference TRBV5-1 and TRBJ1-2): KAGVTQTPRYLIKTRGQQVTLSCSPISGHRSVSWYQQTPGQGLQFLFEYFSETQRNKGNFPGRFSGRQFSNSRSEMNVSTLELGDSALYLCASSLSPGQGYGYTFGSGTRLTVV.

This clone was picked up a small number of times. V usage is TRBV7-2 and J usage is TRBJ2-1; D is unclear. Per the germline V gene, CDR1 is SGHTA and CDR2 is FQGNSA. This CDR3 has 15 amino acids. V lost 4 bases and J lost 6, with 16 bases in between. The CDR3 DNA reads as TGTGCCAGCAGCTCCCCTCTCCTTTCAGTCAATGAGCAGTTCTTC. Amino acids: CASSSPLLSVNEQFF.

The genes are TRBV5-1 and TRBJ1-2, with 8 bases lining up with TRBD1. The germline V gene encodes CDR1 SGHRS and CDR2 YFSETQ. CDR3 length: 15 amino acids. The junction had 13 bases not matched to a gene; V was cut back by 4 bases and J by 8 bases. The DNA of the CDR3 is TGCGCCAGCAGCGTAGAGGGACAGGCGGCTATGGGCTACACCTTC. It specifies CASSVEGQAAMGYTF.

The V call is TRBV7-8, the J call TRBJ2-5; 8 bases are a match to TRBD2. Germline values: CDR1 SGHVS, CDR2 FQNEAQ. The length of the CDR3 is 16 residues. V was clipped by 5 bases and J by 4 bases; unmatched bases: 12. The CDR3: CASSPRGAGASETQYF. For the CDR3, the DNA is TGTGCCAGCAGCCCCAGGGGAGCGGGGGCGTCAGAGACCCAGTACTTC. The full variable domain, completed using reference TRBV7-8 and TRBJ2-5, is GAGVSQSPRYKVAKRGQDVALRCDPISGHVSLFWYQQALGQGPEFLTYFQNEAQLDKSGLPSDRFFAERPEGSVSTLKIQRTQQEDSAVYLCASSPRGAGASETQYFGPGTRLLVL.

The chain joins TRBV2 to TRBJ1-2, with D maybe TRBD1 (6 bases). Trimming left V 6 bases short and J 6 bases short, with 17 bases between. Looked up from germline, CDR1 is SNHLY and CDR2 is FYNNEI. The CDR3 extends over 14 amino acids. CDR3 residues: CASSDRFGAHGYTF. CDR3 DNA sequence: TGTGCCAGCAGCGACAGGTTCGGGGCGCATGGCTACACCTTC. The whole variable domain, filled in from reference TRBV2 and TRBJ1-2, reads EPEVTQTPSHQVTQMGQEVILRCVPISNHLYFYWYRQILGQKVEFLVSFYNNEISEKSEIFDDQFSVERPDGSNFTLKIRSTKLEDSAMYFCASSDRFGAHGYTFGSGTRLTVV.

The chain employs TRBV28 and TRBJ1-3, with 11 bases identical to TRBD1. V lost 6 bases to trimming and J lost 0 bases; unmatched junction nucleotides: 4. This CDR3 comprises 16 residues. CDR1 and CDR2 (germline): MDHEN, SYDVKM. Written as DNA, the CDR3 is TGTGCCAGCAGCACCGGGACAGGGGGCTCTGGAAACACCATATATTTT. Protein product: CASSTGTGGSGNTIYF.

V gene TRBV9 combines with J gene TRBJ1-5; perhaps TRBD1 as D (6 bases). The germline CDR1 and CDR2 sequences are SGDLS and YYNGEE. The CDR3 loop spans 16 amino acids. The germline V and J ends were trimmed by 0 bases and 2 bases, with 12 bases remaining between them. CDR3 in amino acids: CASSVGGGVGNQPQHF. The CDR3, as DNA: TGTGCCAGCAGCGTAGGAGGGGGGGTAGGCAATCAGCCCCAGCATTTT. The complete variable domain, with remaining parts taken from reference TRBV9 and TRBJ1-5, reads DSGVTQTPKHLITATGQRVTLRCSPRSGDLSVYWYQQSLDQGLQFLIQYYNGEERAKGNILERFSAQQFPDLHSELNLSSLELGDSALYFCASSVGGGVGNQPQHFGDGTRLSIL.

CDR3 nucleotide sequence: TGTGCCAGCAGAGTGACAGGGAGCAATCAGCCCCAGCATTTT. It translates to CASRVTGSNQPQHF. V and J are TRBV6-5 and TRBJ1-5, with TRBD1 identical over 7 bases. CDR1 MNHEY and CDR2 SVGAGI come from the germline V gene. J gave up 1 base and V 6 bases, and 3 bases lay outside the gene matches. The CDR3 consists of 14 residues.

This chain links TRBV4-2 with TRBJ1-3; 11 bases match TRBD1. Germline V gives CDR1 LGHNA, CDR2 YNFKEQ. The trim removed 0 bases at V and 10 bases at J, leaving 5 bases unmatched. The CDR3 extends over 15 amino acids. The CDR3 bases are TGTGCCAGCAGCCAAGAGGACAGGGGGCCTAAAACCATATATTTT. This translates into CASSQEDRGPKTIYF.

This clone was seen a few times. The gene calls are TRBV13 and TRBJ1-5, with TRBD1 identical over 8 bases. The CDR3 runs to 15 residues. Looked up from germline, CDR1 is PRHDT and CDR2 is FYEKMQ (reference sequence). Unmatched junction bases numbered 6, after V lost 4 bases and J lost 4 bases. The CDR3 DNA reads TGTGCCAGCAGCTCCGGACAGGGAAGGAATCAGCCCCAGCATTTT. Translation: CASSSGQGRNQPQHF.

This chain links TRBV2 with TRBJ2-5; TRBD2 is a possible D gene (5 bases). The CDR3 covers 13 residues. The V end was cut by 6 bases, the J end by 3 bases, with 11 bases between. Germline CDR1 SNHLY, CDR2 FYNNEI. The CDR3 protein is CASSGVGKETQYF. The CDR3 bases are TGTGCCAGCAGCGGGGTGGGGAAAGAGACCCAGTACTTC.

This clone has only a few counts. This chain connects TRBV19 to TRBJ1-1; possible D gene TRBD1, 5 bases. V lost 8 bases to trimming and J lost 1 base, with 11 bases between them. The length of the CDR3 is 13 residues. Looked up from germline, CDR1 is LNHDA and CDR2 is SQIVND (reference sequence). CDR3 nucleotide sequence: TGTGCCAGTCGCAGACAGACGAACACTGAAGCTTTCTTT. Its translation: CASRRQTNTEAFF.

The chain recombines TRBV18 with TRBJ1-1; TRBD1 agrees at 7 bases. The CDR3 consists of 15 residues. The V and J ends lost 1 base and 11 bases, in that order; junction bases with no gene match: 13. Per the germline V gene, CDR1 is KGHSH and CDR2 is LQKENI. For the CDR3, the DNA is TGTGCCAGCTCACCACGGGACAGTGTGGGGACGGGGGCTTTCTTT. Residues: CASSPRDSVGTGAFF.

This clone was counted a few times. Germline and junction disagree at one end, which may indicate a read error. The chain recombines TRBV5-1 with TRBJ2-1; 8 bases map to TRBD2. There are 15 residues in the CDR3. CDR1 and CDR2 from the germline V gene are SGHRS and YFSETQ. The CDR3 loop is CASTLSPGGVGEQFF. Written as DNA, the CDR3 is TGCGCCAGCACCTTGAGTCCCGGGGGGGTAGGTGAGCAGTTCTTC.

V is TRBV19 and J is TRBJ1-2, with D possibly matching TRBD1 (6 bases). Germline V gives CDR1 LNHDA, CDR2 SQIVND (reference sequence). Trimming left V 8 bases short and J 4 bases short, with 14 bases between. The CDR3 is 13 residues long. CDR3 nucleotides: TGTGCCAGTCGACACAGGGAGGGCTATGGCTACACCTTC. It is translated as CASRHREGYGYTF.

The chain carries TRBV19 and TRBJ2-7; possibly TRBD1 for D (7 bases). This CDR3 is built from 15 residues. Trimming pared 5 bases from V and 4 bases from J, leaving 18 bases between. The germline gives CDR1 LNHDA, CDR2 SQIVND (reference sequence). Here the CDR3 reads CASSPGGGGVYEQYF. CDR3 in DNA: TGTGCCAGTAGTCCTGGAGGAGGGGGCGTTTACGAGCAGTACTTC.

The chain employs TRBV18 and TRBJ1-1; D is uncertain. The CDR3 consists of 18 residues. The V gene's germline CDR1 is KGHSH and CDR2 LQKENI. The V gene lost 6 bases and the J gene lost 0 bases, with 23 bases spanning the gap. In DNA, the CDR3 is TGTGCCAGCTCTCCCGTTGTAGGTCAGCGGGGTATGAACACTGAAGCTTTCTTT. Protein sequence: CASSPVVGQRGMNTEAFF. The full variable domain, completed using reference TRBV18 and TRBJ1-1, is NAGVMQNPRHLVRRRGQEARLRCSPMKGHSHVYWYRQLPEEGLKFMVYLQKENIIDESGMPKERFSAEFPKEGPSILRIQQVVRGDSAAYFCASSPVVGQRGMNTEAFFGQGTRLTVV.

The genes are TRBV7-9 and TRBJ2-5; 13 bases are a match to TRBD2. Germline V lookup: CDR1 SEHNR, CDR2 FQNEAQ (reference sequence). With 5 bases clipped from V and 1 base from J, the junction kept 7 bases outside the gene matches. The CDR3 is 17 amino acids. In nucleotides, the CDR3 is TGTGCCAGCAGCCTCCAGACTAGCGGGGGGCGCCAAGAGACCCAGTACTTC. It encodes CASSLQTSGGRQETQYF.

The chain employs TRBV5-4 and TRBJ2-7; no clear D gene. The CDR3 totals 17 residues. With 2 bases removed from V and 0 bases from J, the gap between germline ends came to 18 bases. Germline-derived CDR1 and CDR2 are SGHNT and YYREEE (reference sequence). The CDR3 is CASSFKLSPASSYEQYF. The DNA for the CDR3 is TGTGCCAGCAGCTTTAAACTGTCGCCAGCGAGCTCCTACGAGCAGTACTTC.

The rearrangement uses TRBV7-6 and TRBJ2-2; 10 positions match TRBD1. Germline lookup yields CDR1 SGHVS and CDR2 FNYEAQ. CDR3 length: 18 residues. J lost 4 bases, V lost 4 bases, and 12 bases had no gene match. In DNA, the CDR3 is TGTGCCAGCAGCTCGGACAGGGGGGGTATCGTTGGCACCGGGGAGCTGTTTTTT. As protein: CASSSDRGGIVGTGELFF.

This clone was found a few times. This chain uses TRBV29-1 with TRBJ1-2; 9 nucleotides agree with TRBD1. The CDR3 runs to 12 residues. Germline CDR1 reads SQVTM; CDR2 reads ANQGSEA. With V trimmed by 6 bases and J by 2 bases, 1 base remained unmatched. The CDR3 nucleotides read TGCAGCGTGACAGGGGGGAACTATGGCTACACCTTC. Translation gives CSVTGGNYGYTF.

The J gene is TRBJ1-2, the V gene TRBV19; TRBD1 aligns across 9 bases. The CDR3 is made up of 17 amino acids. In germline, CDR1 is LNHDA, CDR2 SQIVND (reference sequence). J lost 4 bases, V lost 0 bases, and 9 bases had no gene match. This chain's CDR3 is CASSIDLKGDRAYGYTF. CDR3 in DNA: TGTGCCAGTAGTATAGATCTTAAGGGGGACAGGGCCTATGGCTACACCTTC.

J is TRBJ1-5 and V is TRBV7-8, with 7 bases matching TRBD1. After removal of 4 bases from V and 0 bases from J, the junction contained 6 bases not matched to a gene. Germline V gene data show CDR1 as SGHVS and CDR2 as FQNEAQ. The CDR3 spans 16 residues. The chain's CDR3 is CASSSRQGYSNQPQHF. DNA of the CDR3: TGTGCCAGCAGCTCCCGACAGGGTTATAGCAATCAGCCCCAGCATTTT.